This is a list of T cell receptor beta chains from one sample in a study of resident and recirculating memory T cells in vitiligo. Method: immunoSEQ multiplex PCR; TCRdb's copy keeps in-frame clones and lacks some. The sample includes 60,000 to 80,000 clones, 90% to 95% seen only once; the top ten take roughly 5%. What was sequenced was blood. The source is a male donor with vitiligo. Both conserved end residues are trimmed from each CDR3. The order of the fields is V gene, J gene, CDR3 protein.

v_call: TRBV28; j_call: TRBJ2-7; cdr3_aa: ASSPSHGRSMDEQY
v_call: TRBV7-8; j_call: TRBJ1-2; cdr3_aa: ASSSLNSGYT
v_call: TRBV19; j_call: TRBJ2-3; cdr3_aa: ASCGGGSADTQY
v_call: TRBV7-9; j_call: TRBJ2-1; cdr3_aa: ASSLLWGGDEQF
v_call: TRBV28; j_call: TRBJ2-2; cdr3_aa: ASSNGQYTGELF
v_call: TRBV7-9; j_call: TRBJ2-3; cdr3_aa: ASSLAGLAGGPLTQY
v_call: TRBV5-1; j_call: TRBJ1-5; cdr3_aa: ASSYGGTGMQPQH
v_call: TRBV13; j_call: TRBJ1-1; cdr3_aa: ASSSASTEAF
v_call: TRBV2; j_call: TRBJ1-6; cdr3_aa: ASRTESSYNSPLH
v_call: TRBV2; j_call: TRBJ2-6; cdr3_aa: ASLKGAHSGANVLT
v_call: TRBV7-2; j_call: TRBJ2-6; cdr3_aa: ASSFDRVGSGANVLT
v_call: TRBV5-1; j_call: TRBJ1-4; cdr3_aa: ASSLVGGEEKLF
v_call: TRBV28; j_call: TRBJ1-3; cdr3_aa: ASSPSLSGNTIY
v_call: TRBV7-9; j_call: TRBJ1-4; cdr3_aa: ASSGQQGLLNEKLF
v_call: TRBV9; j_call: TRBJ2-2; cdr3_aa: ASSVDPGGRGSTGELF
v_call: TRBV7-9; j_call: TRBJ2-3; cdr3_aa: ASSAPGLAGGWGPDTQY
v_call: TRBV5-1; j_call: TRBJ1-1; cdr3_aa: ASSSWTGGWGDTEAF
v_call: TRBV6-1; j_call: TRBJ2-5; cdr3_aa: ASSDGQAGYQETQY
v_call: TRBV12-5; j_call: TRBJ2-2; cdr3_aa: ASGLVLAGGLDTGELF
v_call: TRBV18; j_call: TRBJ2-5; cdr3_aa: ASSRDSAQGETQY
v_call: TRBV18; j_call: TRBJ2-7; cdr3_aa: ASSPGQGTTYEQY
v_call: TRBV7-2; j_call: TRBJ2-3; cdr3_aa: ASSLGGGGGTDTQY
v_call: TRBV7-3; j_call: TRBJ2-2; cdr3_aa: ASSLSGSGTGELF
v_call: TRBV18; j_call: TRBJ1-4; cdr3_aa: ASSTGGIEKLF
v_call: TRBV5-1; j_call: TRBJ1-1; cdr3_aa: ASSANRGGADMNTEAF
v_call: TRBV5-6; j_call: TRBJ1-4; cdr3_aa: ASSFTGYNEKLF
v_call: TRBV5-1; j_call: TRBJ2-1; cdr3_aa: ASSPGGAAYNEQF
v_call: TRBV19; j_call: TRBJ2-7; cdr3_aa: ATKAGAGGYSYEQY
v_call: TRBV7-9; j_call: TRBJ2-7; cdr3_aa: ASSPETHSYEQY
v_call: TRBV2; j_call: TRBJ1-6; cdr3_aa: ASSDRKSNSPLH
v_call: TRBV5-1; j_call: TRBJ2-7; cdr3_aa: ATRPGTGDYEQY
v_call: TRBV11-1; j_call: TRBJ1-1; cdr3_aa: ASSLYRGAVNTEAF
v_call: TRBV13; j_call: TRBJ1-6; cdr3_aa: ASSPMTGNNSPLH